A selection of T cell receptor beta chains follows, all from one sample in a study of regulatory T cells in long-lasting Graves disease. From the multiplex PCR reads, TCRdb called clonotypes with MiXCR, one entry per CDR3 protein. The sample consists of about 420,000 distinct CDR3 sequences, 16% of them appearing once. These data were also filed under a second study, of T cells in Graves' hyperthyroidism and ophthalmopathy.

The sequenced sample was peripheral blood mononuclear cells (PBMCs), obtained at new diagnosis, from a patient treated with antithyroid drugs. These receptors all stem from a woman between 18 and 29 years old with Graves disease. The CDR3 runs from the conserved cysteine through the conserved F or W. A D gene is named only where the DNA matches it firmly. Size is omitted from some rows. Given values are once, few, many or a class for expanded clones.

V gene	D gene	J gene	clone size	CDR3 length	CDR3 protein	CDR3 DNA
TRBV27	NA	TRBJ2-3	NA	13	CASSFLRTDTQYF	TGTGCCAGCAGTTTCCTTCGGACAGATACGCAGTATTTT
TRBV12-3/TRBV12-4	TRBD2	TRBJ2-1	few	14	CASTPALAGGEQFF	TGTGCCAGCACCCCTGCCCTAGCGGGAGGTGAGCAGTTCTTC
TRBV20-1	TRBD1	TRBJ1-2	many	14	CSARTTGEGAGYTF	TGCAGTGCTAGAACGACAGGGGAAGGCGCTGGCTACACCTTC
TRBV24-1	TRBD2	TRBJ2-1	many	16	CATSDFVAGSYNEQFF	TGTGCCACCAGTGATTTTGTAGCGGGATCCTACAATGAGCAGTTCTTC
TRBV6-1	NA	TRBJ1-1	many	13	CASSRGGGAEAFF	TGTGCCAGCAGTCGAGGGGGAGGGGCTGAAGCTTTCTTT
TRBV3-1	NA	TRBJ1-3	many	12	CASSQVENTIYF	TGTGCCAGCAGCCAAGTCGAAAACACCATATATTTT
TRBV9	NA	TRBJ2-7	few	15	CASSVAGSGVYEQYF	TGTGCCAGCAGCGTAGCGGGAAGTGGTGTCTACGAGCAGTACTTC
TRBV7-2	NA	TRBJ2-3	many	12	CASSLEGSDEYF	TGTGCCAGCAGCTTAGAGGGCAGTGACGAATATTTT
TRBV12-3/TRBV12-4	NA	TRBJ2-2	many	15	CASSLVSRGTGELFF	TGTGCCAGCAGTTTAGTCTCCAGGGGCACCGGGGAGCTGTTTTTT
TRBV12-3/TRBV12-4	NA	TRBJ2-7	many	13	CASSRSGAAEQYF	TGTGCCAGCAGCCGCTCCGGGGCCGCAGAGCAGTACTTC
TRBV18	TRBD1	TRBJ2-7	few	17	CASSLRQGLLSSYEQYF	TGTGCCAGCTCACTACGACAGGGGCTGCTAAGCTCCTACGAGCAGTACTTC
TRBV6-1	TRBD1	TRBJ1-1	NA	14	CASTWGQGNTEAFF	TGTGCCAGCACTTGGGGACAGGGGAACACTGAAGCTTTCTTT
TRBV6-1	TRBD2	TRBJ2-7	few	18	CASSPVGILAGSSYEQYF	TGTGCCAGCAGCCCCGTGGGGATCCTAGCGGGATCCTCCTACGAGCAGTACTTC
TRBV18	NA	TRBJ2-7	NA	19	CASSPYLRASAFSSYEQYF	TGTGCCAGCTCACCATATCTCAGGGCGAGCGCCTTTAGCTCCTACGAGCAGTACTTC
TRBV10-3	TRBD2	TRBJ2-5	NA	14	CAISQTSGQETQYF	TGTGCCATCAGTCAAACTAGCGGGCAAGAGACCCAGTACTTC
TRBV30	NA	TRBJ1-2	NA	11	CAWSYTYGYTF	TGTGCCTGGAGTTATACCTATGGCTACACCTTC
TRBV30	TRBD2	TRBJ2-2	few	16	CAWSVKKAGVPGELFF	TGTGCCTGGAGTGTGAAGAAAGCGGGAGTCCCCGGGGAGCTGTTTTTT
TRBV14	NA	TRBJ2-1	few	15	CASSQDSGQWDYRFF	TGTGCCAGCAGCCAAGATTCGGGACAGTGGGACTATCGGTTCTTC
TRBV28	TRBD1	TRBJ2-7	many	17	CASSFSPGQGRSYEQYF	TGTGCCAGCAGTTTCTCCCCAGGACAGGGACGATCCTACGAGCAGTACTTC
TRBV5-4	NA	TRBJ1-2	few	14	CASSYGPANYGYTF	TGTGCCAGCAGCTATGGACCCGCTAACTATGGCTACACCTTC
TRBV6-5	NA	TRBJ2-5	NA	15	CASSLSGLTQETQYF	TGTGCCAGCAGTTTGTCGGGACTTACACAAGAGACCCAGTACTTC
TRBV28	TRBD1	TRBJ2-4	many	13	CASSFYRGDIQYF	TGTGCCAGCAGTTTTTACAGGGGAGACATTCAGTACTTC
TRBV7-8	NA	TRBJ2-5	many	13	CASSLSQQETQYF	TGTGCCAGCAGCTTAAGTCAGCAAGAGACCCAGTACTTC
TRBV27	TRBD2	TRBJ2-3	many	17	CASSFLAGVGDTDTQYF	TGTGCCAGCAGTTTTCTAGCGGGAGTAGGTGACACAGATACGCAGTATTTT
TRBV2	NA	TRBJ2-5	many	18	CASSEALRDLSFQETQYF	TGTGCCAGCAGTGAAGCGCTCCGGGACCTATCCTTCCAAGAGACCCAGTACTTC
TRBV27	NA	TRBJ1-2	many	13	CASSLSQGSGYTF	TGTGCCAGCAGTTTATCGCAGGGGTCTGGCTACACCTTC
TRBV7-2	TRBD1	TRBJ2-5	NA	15	CASSLVGTGLETQYF	TGTGCCAGCAGCTTAGTGGGGACAGGGCTTGAGACCCAGTACTTC
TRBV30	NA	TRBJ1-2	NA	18	CASLNQGPELSLGIGYTF	TGTGCCTCCTTAAATCAGGGTCCGGAACTCTCCCTCGGTATAGGCTACACCTTC
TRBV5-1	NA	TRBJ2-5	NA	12	CASSLEFETQYF	TGCGCCAGCAGCTTGGAGTTTGAGACCCAGTACTTC
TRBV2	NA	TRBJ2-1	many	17	CASSSVFSGSSYNEQFF	TGTGCCAGCAGTTCTGTGTTTAGCGGAAGCTCCTACAATGAGCAGTTCTTC
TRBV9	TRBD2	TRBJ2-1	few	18	CASSQGGGRSLSYNEQFF	TGTGCCAGCAGTCAGGGTGGCGGGAGGTCCCTCTCCTACAATGAGCAGTTCTTC
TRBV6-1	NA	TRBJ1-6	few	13	CATTGTWNSPLHF	TGTGCCACGACCGGGACATGGAATTCACCCCTCCACTTT
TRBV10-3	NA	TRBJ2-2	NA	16	CAISGQGYEATGELFF	TGTGCCATCAGTGGGCAGGGTTACGAGGCCACCGGGGAGCTGTTTTTT
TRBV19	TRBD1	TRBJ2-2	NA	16	CASSSPGTGATGELFF	TGTGCCAGTAGTTCCCCCGGGACAGGGGCCACCGGGGAGCTGTTTTTT
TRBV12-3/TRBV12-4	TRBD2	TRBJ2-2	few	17	CASRGGLAGVRTGELFF	TGTGCCAGCAGGGGGGGACTAGCGGGAGTTAGGACCGGGGAGCTGTTTTTT
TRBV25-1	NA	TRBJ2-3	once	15	CASSERTTSTDTQYF	TGTGCCAGCAGTGAGAGGACAACCAGCACAGATACGCAGTATTTT
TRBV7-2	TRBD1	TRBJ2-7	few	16	CASSEQVAGGLYEQYF	TGTGCCAGCTCCGAACAGGTGGCAGGGGGCCTCTACGAGCAGTACTTC
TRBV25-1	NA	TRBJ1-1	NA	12	CASSARTDEAFF	TGTGCCAGCAGTGCCCGGACGGATGAAGCTTTCTTT
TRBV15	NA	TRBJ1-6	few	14	CATSRDGSWSPLHF	TGTGCCACCAGCAGGGACGGTTCTTGGTCACCCCTCCACTTT
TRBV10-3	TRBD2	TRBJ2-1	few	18	CAISAGTSGTGSYNEQFF	TGTGCCATCAGTGCGGGGACTAGCGGGACAGGTTCCTACAATGAGCAGTTCTTC
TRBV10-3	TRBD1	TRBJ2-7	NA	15	CAISWTGPPAYEQYF	TGTGCCATCAGTTGGACAGGGCCTCCGGCCTACGAGCAGTACTTC
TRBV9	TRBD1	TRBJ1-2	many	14	CASGQGPGDYGYTF	TGTGCCAGCGGACAGGGTCCGGGGGACTATGGCTACACCTTC
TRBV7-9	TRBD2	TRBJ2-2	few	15	CASSVAGVSTGELFF	TGTGCCAGCAGCGTAGCGGGAGTGTCGACCGGGGAGCTGTTTTTT
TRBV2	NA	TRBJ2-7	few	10	CASSGSEQYF	TGTGCCAGCAGTGGATCCGAGCAGTACTTC
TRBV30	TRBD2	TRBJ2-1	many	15	CAWKSSGGSYNEQFF	TGTGCCTGGAAGTCTAGCGGGGGCTCCTACAATGAGCAGTTCTTC
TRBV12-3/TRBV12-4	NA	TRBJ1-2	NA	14	CASSFWQPNYGYTF	TGTGCCAGCAGCTTTTGGCAGCCTAACTATGGCTACACCTTC
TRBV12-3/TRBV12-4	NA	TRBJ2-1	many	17	CASSSFVVTGGYNEQFF	TGTGCCAGCAGTTCGTTTGTCGTGACCGGGGGTTACAATGAGCAGTTCTTC
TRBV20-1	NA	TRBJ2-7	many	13	CSAIRDGYYEQYF	TGCAGTGCTATCCGGGACGGGTACTACGAGCAGTACTTC
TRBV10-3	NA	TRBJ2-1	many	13	CAISGYGDNEQFF	TGTGCCATCAGTGGGTACGGAGACAATGAGCAGTTCTTC
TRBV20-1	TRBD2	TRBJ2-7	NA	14	CSARDLADSYEQYF	TGCAGTGCTAGAGATCTAGCGGATTCCTACGAGCAGTACTTC
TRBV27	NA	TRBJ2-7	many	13	CASSLGVTYEQYF	TGTGCCAGCAGTTTGGGGGTGACCTACGAGCAGTACTTC
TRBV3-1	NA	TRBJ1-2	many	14	CASSQDSGNYGYTF	TGTGCCAGCAGCCAAGATTCAGGAAACTATGGCTACACCTTC
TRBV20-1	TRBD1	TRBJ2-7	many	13	CTIRDRVREGQYF	TGCACTATAAGGGACAGGGTCCGTGAAGGGCAGTACTTC
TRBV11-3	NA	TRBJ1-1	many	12	CASSSDTDEAFF	TGTGCCAGCAGCTCAGATACGGATGAAGCTTTCTTT
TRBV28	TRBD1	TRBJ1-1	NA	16	CASTPPGQGWGAEAFF	TGTGCCAGCACCCCGCCGGGACAGGGGTGGGGCGCTGAAGCTTTCTTT